The clone carrying this TCR beta chain was detected many times. Germline CDR1 reads LGHDT; CDR2 reads YNNKEL (reference sequence). Trimming left V 2 bases short and J 0 bases short, with 4 bases between. The length of the CDR3 is 13 residues. The sample is drawn from a study of spatial heterogeneity in lung cancer. Study details: Alpha-chain detections were consistently fewer than beta-chain detections among the sequences.

Noted time point: sample taken at primary tumor resection. TCRdb fed the 5' RACE reads into MiXCR, producing one record per CDR3 protein. Found here are about 39,000 distinct CDR3 sequences, approximately 3% of them singletons; the top ten hold 35% to 40%. The TCR sequence derives from a male donor with early-stage non-small cell lung cancer. The chain links TRBV3-1 to TRBJ1-1; D is undetermined. Sequencing used normal lung tissue next to the tumor, obtained at surgery. The CDR3 reads CASSQSLNTEAFF. The CDR3 DNA reads as TGTGCCAGCAGCCAAAGCTTGAACACTGAAGCTTTCTTT.